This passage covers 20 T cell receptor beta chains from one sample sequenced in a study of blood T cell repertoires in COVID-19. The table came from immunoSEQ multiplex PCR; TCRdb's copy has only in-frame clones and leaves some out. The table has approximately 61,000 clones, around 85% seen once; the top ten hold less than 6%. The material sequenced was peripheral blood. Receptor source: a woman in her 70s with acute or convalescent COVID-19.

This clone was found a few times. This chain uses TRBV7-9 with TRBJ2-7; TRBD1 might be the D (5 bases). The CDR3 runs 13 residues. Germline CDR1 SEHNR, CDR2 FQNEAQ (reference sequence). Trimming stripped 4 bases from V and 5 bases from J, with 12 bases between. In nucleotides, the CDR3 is TGTGCCAGCAGCTCTAAGGGGTTCGACGAGCAGTACTTC. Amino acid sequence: CASSSKGFDEQYF.

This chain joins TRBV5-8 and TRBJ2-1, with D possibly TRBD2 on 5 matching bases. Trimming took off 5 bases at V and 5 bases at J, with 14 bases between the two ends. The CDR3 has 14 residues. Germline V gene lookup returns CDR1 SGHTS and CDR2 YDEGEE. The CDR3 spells CASRRATMDNEQFF. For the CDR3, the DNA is TGTGCCAGCAGGCGAGCGACTATGGACAATGAGCAGTTCTTC.

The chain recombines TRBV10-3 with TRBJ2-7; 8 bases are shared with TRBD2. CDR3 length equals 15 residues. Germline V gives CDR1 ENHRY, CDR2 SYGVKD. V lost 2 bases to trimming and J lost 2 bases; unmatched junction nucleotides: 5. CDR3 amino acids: CAISEGLAFTYEQYF. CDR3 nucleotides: TGTGCCATCAGTGAGGGACTAGCCTTTACCTACGAGCAGTACTTC.

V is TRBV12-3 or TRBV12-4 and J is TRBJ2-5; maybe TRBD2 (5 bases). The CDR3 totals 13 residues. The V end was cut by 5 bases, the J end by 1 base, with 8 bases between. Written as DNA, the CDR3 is TGTGCCAGCAGTGGGGAGATCCAAGAGACCCAGTACTTC. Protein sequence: CASSGEIQETQYF.

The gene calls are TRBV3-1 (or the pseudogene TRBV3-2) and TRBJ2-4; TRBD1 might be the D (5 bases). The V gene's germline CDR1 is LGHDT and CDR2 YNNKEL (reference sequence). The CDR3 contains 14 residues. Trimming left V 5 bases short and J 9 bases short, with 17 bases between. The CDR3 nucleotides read TGTGCCAGCAGCTCAACGCGACAGAGAGGCATTCAGTACTTC. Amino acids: CASSSTRQRGIQYF.

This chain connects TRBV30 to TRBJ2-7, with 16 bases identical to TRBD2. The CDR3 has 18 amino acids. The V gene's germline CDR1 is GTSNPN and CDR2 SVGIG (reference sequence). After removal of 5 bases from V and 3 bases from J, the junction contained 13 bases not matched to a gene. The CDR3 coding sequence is TGTGCCTGGCCCGGGACTAGCGGGGGGGCGCTTGCGGTCTACGAGCAGTACTTC. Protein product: CAWPGTSGGALAVYEQYF.

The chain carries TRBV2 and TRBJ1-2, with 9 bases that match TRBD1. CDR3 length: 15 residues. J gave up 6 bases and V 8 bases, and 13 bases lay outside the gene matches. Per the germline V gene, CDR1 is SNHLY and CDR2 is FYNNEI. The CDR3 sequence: CASFLPGTGPNGYTF. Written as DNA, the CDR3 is TGTGCCAGCTTCTTACCGGGGACAGGGCCTAATGGCTACACCTTC.

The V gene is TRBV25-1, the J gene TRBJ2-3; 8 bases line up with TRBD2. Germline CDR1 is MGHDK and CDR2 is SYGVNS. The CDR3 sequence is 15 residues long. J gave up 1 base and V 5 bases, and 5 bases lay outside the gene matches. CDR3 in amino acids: CASSRGLVGTDTQYF. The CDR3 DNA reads TGTGCCAGCAGTAGGGGACTAGTGGGCACAGATACGCAGTATTTT.

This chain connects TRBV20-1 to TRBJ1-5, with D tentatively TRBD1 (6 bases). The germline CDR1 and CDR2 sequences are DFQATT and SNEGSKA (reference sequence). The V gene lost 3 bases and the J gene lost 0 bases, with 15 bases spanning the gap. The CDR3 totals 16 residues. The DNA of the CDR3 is TGCAGTGCTAGTCTACCAGGGGTCTATAGCAATCAGCCCCAGCATTTT. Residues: CSASLPGVYSNQPQHF.

The CDR3 reads CASSPRAGGEDEQFF. CDR3 bases: TGTGCCAGCAGCCCGCGAGCCGGGGGGGAGGATGAGCAGTTCTTC. V and J are TRBV7-6 and TRBJ2-1; TRBD2 agrees at 8 bases. The J segment lost 8 bases and the V segment lost 5 bases, leaving 11 bases of the junction unmatched. There are 15 residues in the CDR3. CDR1 is SGHVS and CDR2 is FNYEAQ in the germline V gene.

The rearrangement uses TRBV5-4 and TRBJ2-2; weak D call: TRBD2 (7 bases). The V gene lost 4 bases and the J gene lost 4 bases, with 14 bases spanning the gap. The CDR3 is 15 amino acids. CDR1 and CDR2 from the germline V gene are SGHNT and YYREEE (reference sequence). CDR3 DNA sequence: TGTGCCAGCAGCCCGAGAGGGGGGGCCACCGGGGAGCTGTTTTTT. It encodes CASSPRGGATGELFF.

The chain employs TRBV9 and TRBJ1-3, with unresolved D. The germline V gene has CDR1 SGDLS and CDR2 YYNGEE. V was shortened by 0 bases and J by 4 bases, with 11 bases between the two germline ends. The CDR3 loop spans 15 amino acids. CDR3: CASSVVPVRGNTIYF. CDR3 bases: TGTGCCAGCAGCGTAGTCCCCGTGAGAGGAAACACCATATATTTT.

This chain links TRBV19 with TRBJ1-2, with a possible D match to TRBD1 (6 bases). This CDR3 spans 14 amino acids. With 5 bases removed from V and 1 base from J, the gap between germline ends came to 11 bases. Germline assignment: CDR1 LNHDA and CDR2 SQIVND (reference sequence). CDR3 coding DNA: TGTGCCAGTAGTCCGGACAGCTTTAACTATGGCTACACCTTC. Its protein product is CASSPDSFNYGYTF.

Written as DNA, the CDR3 is TGTGCCAGTAGGGCACCTTATGGCTACACCTTC. It is translated as CASRAPYGYTF. V usage is TRBV19 and J usage is TRBJ1-2; unclear D gene. The germline V and J ends were trimmed by 6 bases and 5 bases, with 7 bases remaining between them. The length of the CDR3 is 11 residues. CDR1 LNHDA and CDR2 SQIVND come from the germline V gene (reference sequence).

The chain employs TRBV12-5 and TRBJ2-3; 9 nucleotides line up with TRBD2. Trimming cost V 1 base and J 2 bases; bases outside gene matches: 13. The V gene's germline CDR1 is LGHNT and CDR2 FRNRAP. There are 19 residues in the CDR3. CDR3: CASGLGWVAGAPTTDTQYF. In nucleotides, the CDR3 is TGTGCTAGTGGTTTGGGGTGGGTAGCGGGGGCCCCAACCACAGATACGCAGTATTTT.

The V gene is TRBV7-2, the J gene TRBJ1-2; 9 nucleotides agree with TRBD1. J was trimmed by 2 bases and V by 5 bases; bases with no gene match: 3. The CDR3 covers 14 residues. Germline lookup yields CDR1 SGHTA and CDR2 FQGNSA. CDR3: CASSGDRANYGYTF. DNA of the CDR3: TGTGCCAGCAGCGGGGACAGGGCGAACTATGGCTACACCTTC.

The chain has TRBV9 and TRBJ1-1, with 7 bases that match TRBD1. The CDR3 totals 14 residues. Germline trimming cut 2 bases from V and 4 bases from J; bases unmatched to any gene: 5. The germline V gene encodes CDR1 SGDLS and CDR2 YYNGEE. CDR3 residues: CASSVSGTVTEAFF. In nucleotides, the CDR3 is TGTGCCAGCAGCGTTTCCGGGACAGTCACTGAAGCTTTCTTT.

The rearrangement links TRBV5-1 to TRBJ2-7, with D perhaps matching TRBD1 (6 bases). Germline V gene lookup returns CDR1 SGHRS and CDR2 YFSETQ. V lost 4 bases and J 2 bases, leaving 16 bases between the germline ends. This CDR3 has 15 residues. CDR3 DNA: TGCGCCAGCAGCAGTCAGGGGTACGGGACCTACGAGCAGTACTTC. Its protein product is CASSSQGYGTYEQYF.

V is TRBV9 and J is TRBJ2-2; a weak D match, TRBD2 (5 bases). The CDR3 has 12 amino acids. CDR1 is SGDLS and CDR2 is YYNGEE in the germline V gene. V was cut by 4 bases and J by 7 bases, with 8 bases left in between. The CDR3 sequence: CASSSGVGELFF. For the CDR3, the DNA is TGTGCCAGCAGCTCCGGGGTCGGGGAGCTGTTTTTT.

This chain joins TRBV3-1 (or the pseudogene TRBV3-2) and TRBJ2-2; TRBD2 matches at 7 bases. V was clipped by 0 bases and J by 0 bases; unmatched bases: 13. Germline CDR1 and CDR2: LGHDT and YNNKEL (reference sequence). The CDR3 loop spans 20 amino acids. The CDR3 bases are TGTGCCAGCAGCCAAGATTTATGGCGGGGGTCTCACGCGAACACCGGGGAGCTGTTTTTT. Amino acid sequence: CASSQDLWRGSHANTGELFF.